The present T cell receptor (beta chain) was sequenced within a study of shared clonotypes between healthy human individuals. Per germline, CDR1 SGHTA and CDR2 FQGNSA. This CDR3 is built from 14 residues. The germline V and J ends were trimmed by 0 bases and 8 bases, with 10 bases remaining between them. This clone was recorded many times. This same CDR3 is encoded by further DNA sequences in the sample. The data were produced by immunoSEQ multiplex PCR, yet TCRdb's version contains in-frame clones alone and is incomplete. The sample gives around 980,000 clones, about 84% of which show up once; 0.5% to 0.65% is in the top ten.

The rearrangement joins TRBV7-2 to TRBJ1-4; tentative D call: TRBD1 (5 bases). Material for sequencing was memory CD4+ T cells from PBMCs. As for subset: CD45RA-negative fraction. The TCR sequence derives from a man aged 18 to 30 in good health. Some clones in this sample may be carry-over from other donors' samples. The CDR3 spells CASSLAGTGEKLFF. Here the CDR3 DNA reads TGTGCCAGCAGCTTAGCAGGGACTGGAGAAAAACTGTTTTTT.